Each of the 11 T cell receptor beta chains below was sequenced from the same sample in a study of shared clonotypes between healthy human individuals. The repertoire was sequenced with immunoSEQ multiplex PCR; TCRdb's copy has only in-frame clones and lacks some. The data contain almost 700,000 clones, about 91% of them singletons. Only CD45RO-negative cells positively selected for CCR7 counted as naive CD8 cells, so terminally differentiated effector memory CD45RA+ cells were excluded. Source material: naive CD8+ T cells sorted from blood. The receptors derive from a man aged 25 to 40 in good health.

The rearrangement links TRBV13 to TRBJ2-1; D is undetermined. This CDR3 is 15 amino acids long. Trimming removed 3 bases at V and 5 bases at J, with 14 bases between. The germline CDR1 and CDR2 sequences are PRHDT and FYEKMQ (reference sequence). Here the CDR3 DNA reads TGTGCCAGCAGCTTCCGAGGACCAAGAGACAATGAGCAGTTCTTC. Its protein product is CASSFRGPRDNEQFF.

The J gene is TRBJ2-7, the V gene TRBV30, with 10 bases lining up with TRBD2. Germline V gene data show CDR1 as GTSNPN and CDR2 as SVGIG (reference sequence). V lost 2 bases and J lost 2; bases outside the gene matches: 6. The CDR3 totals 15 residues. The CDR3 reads CAWSFLTSGAYEQYF. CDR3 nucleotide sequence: TGTGCCTGGAGTTTCCTTACTAGCGGGGCCTACGAGCAGTACTTC.

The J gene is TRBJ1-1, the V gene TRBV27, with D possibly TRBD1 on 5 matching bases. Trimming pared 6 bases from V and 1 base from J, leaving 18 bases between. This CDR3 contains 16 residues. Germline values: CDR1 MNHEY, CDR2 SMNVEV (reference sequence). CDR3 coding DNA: TGTGCCAGCAGCGCGGTAATCGGGGGTTCGAACACTGAAGCTTTCTTT. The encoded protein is CASSAVIGGSNTEAFF.

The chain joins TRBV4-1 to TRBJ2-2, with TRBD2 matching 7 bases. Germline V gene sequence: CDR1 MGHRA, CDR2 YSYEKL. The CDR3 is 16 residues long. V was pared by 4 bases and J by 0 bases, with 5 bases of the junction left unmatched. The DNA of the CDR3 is TGCGCCAGCAGCCTTGGGGGGGGAACGAACACCGGGGAGCTGTTTTTT. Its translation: CASSLGGGTNTGELFF.

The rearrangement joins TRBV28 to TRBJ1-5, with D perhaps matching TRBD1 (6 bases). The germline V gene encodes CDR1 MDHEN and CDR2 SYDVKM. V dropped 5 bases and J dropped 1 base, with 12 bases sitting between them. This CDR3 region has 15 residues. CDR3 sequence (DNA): TGTGCCAGCAGTCCTCAGGGGTTGAGCAATCAGCCCCAGCATTTT. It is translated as CASSPQGLSNQPQHF.

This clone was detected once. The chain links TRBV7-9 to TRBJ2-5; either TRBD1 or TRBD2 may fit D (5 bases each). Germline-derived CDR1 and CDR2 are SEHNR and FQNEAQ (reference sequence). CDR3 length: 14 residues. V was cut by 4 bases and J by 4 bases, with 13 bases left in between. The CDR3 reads CASSSPVGVETQYF. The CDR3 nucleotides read TGTGCCAGCAGCTCACCGGTGGGGGTAGAGACCCAGTACTTC.

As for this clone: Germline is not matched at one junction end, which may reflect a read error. In DNA, the CDR3 is TGTGCCAGCAGAGAAGGGGTCAGGGACTACGAGCAGTACTTC. As protein: CASREGVRDYEQYF. This sequence joins TRBV2 and TRBJ2-7; maybe TRBD1 (5 bases). CDR3 length equals 14 residues. Germline CDR1 is SNHLY and CDR2 is FYNNEI.

CDR3 coding DNA: TGTGCCAGCATCCAGACAGGGGGGACCTACGAGCAGTACTTC. It specifies CASIQTGGTYEQYF. This chain links TRBV28 with TRBJ2-7; TRBD1 aligns across 9 bases. The CDR3 consists of 14 residues. CDR1 is MDHEN and CDR2 is SYDVKM in the germline V gene. The V gene end was trimmed by 7 bases and the J gene end by 2 bases; junction bases not matched to a gene: 6.

The CDR3 protein is CASSPFAVNTEAFF. The CDR3 bases are TGTGCCAGCTCACCTTTCGCGGTGAACACTGAAGCTTTCTTT. The rearrangement uses TRBV18 and TRBJ1-1; D is undetermined. V gave up 3 bases and J gave up 0 bases, with 8 bases separating them. Germline V lookup: CDR1 KGHSH, CDR2 LQKENI. This CDR3 has 14 amino acids.

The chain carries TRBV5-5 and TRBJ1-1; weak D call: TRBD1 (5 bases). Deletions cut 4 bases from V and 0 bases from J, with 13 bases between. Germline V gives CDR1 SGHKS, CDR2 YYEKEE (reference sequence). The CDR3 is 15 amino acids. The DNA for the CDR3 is TGTGCCAGCAGCGCGTGGGGCTTATTGAACACTGAAGCTTTCTTT. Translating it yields CASSAWGLLNTEAFF.

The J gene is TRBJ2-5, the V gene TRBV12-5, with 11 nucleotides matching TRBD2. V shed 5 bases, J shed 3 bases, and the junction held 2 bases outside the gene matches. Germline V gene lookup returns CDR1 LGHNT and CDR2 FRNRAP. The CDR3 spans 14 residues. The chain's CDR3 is CASGPGLAEETQYF. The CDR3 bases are TGTGCTAGTGGTCCGGGACTAGCGGAAGAGACCCAGTACTTC. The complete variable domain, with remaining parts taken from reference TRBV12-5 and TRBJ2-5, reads DARVTQTPRHKVTEMGQEVTMRCQPILGHNTVFWYRQTMMQGLELLAYFRNRAPLDDSGMPKDRFSAEMPDATLATLKIQPSEPRDSAVYFCASGPGLAEETQYFGPGTRLLVL.